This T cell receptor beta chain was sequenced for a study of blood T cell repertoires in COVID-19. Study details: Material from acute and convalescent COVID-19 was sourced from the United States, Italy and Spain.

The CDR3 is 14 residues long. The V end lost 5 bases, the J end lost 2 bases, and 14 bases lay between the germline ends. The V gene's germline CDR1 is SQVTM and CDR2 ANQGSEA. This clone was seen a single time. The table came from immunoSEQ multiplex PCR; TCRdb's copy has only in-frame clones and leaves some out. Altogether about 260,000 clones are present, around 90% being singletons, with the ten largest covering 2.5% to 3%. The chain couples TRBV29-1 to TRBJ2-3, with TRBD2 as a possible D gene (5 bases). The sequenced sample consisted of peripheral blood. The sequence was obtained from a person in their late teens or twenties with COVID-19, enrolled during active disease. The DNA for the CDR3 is TGCAGCGTTTTGGAGGACCTACCCACAGATACGCAGTATTTT. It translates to CSVLEDLPTDTQYF.